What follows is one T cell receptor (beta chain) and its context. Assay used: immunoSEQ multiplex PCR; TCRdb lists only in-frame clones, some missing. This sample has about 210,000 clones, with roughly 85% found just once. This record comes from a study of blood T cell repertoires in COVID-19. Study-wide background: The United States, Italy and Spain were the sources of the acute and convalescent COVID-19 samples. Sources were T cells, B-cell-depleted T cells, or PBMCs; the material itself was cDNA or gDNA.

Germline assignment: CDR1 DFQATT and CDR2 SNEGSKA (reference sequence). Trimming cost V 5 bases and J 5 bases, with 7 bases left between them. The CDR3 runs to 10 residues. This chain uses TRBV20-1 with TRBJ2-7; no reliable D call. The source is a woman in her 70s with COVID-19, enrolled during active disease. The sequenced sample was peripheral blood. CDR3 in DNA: TGCAGTGCTCGCGGTAACGAGCAGTACTTC. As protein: CSARGNEQYF.